The T cell receptor beta chain under discussion was sequenced for a study of cytomegalovirus exposure and HLA in healthy donors. Study findings and constraints: Associated with cytomegalovirus, according to the listing, were some 180 TCR beta chains. Three chains tied to CMV proved CMV antigen-specific in vitro.

Per germline, CDR1 MNHEY and CDR2 SMNVEV (reference sequence). CDR3 length: 15 residues. The V and J ends lost 6 bases and 2 bases, in that order; junction bases with no gene match: 7. With respect to this clone: Its antigen remains unidentified.

The assay was immunoSEQ multiplex PCR, and TCRdb's table has in-frame clones only and misses some. This table holds 200,000 or so clones, 75% to 85% found once. This TCR was sampled from a young woman in good health and CMV-seropositive. The gene calls are TRBV27 and TRBJ1-5; 7 nucleotides agree with TRBD1. Sequencing was done on a sample of PBMCs. DNA for the CDR3: TGTGCCAGCAGCCGAGTTACAGGGGGCAATCAGCCCCAGCATTTT. Translating gives CASSRVTGGNQPQHF.